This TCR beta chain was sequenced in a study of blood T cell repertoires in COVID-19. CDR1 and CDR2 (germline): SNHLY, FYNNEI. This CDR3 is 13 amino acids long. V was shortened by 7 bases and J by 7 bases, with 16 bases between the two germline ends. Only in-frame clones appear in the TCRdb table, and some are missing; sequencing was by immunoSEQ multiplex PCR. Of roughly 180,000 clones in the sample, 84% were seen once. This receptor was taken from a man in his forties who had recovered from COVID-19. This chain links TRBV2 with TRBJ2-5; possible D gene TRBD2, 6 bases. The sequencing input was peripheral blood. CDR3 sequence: CASIALASVTQYF. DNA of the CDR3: TGTGCCAGCATAGCCCTAGCTAGCGTGACCCAGTACTTC.